This is a list of T cell receptor beta chains from one sample in a study of regulatory T cells in long-lasting Graves disease. TCRdb redid the calling of the multiplex PCR reads with MiXCR, one entry per CDR3 protein. Counted here are some 400,000 distinct CDR3 sequences, about 15% occurring once; the ten biggest clones make up 16%. The sample was also reused in another study, on T cells in Graves' hyperthyroidism and ophthalmopathy.

Sequenced material: peripheral blood mononuclear cells (PBMCs), taken at new diagnosis, from a patient treated with antithyroid drugs. The receptors were gathered from a woman in her 30s with Graves disease. The CDR3 runs from the conserved cysteine through the conserved F or W. The D gene is left open where the match is weak. Clone size is stated in some rows and not others, as once, few, many or a class when expanded.

j_call: TRBJ1-2; d_call: NA; clone_size: once; v_call: TRBV19; cdr3_nt: TGTGCCAGTAGTCCCCCCTTTGGACAGACCTATGGCTACACCTTC; cdr3_aa: CASSPPFGQTYGYTF
j_call: TRBJ1-2; d_call: TRBD1; clone_size: few; v_call: TRBV20-1; cdr3_nt: TGCAGTGCCTACAGGGGGGGCTATGGCTACACCTTC; cdr3_aa: CSAYRGGYGYTF
j_call: TRBJ2-7; d_call: TRBD1; clone_size: NA; v_call: TRBV20-1; cdr3_nt: TGCAGTGCTAGAGATGGGGACAGGGGGTTCGAGCAGTACTTC; cdr3_aa: CSARDGDRGFEQYF
j_call: TRBJ1-3; d_call: NA; clone_size: NA; v_call: TRBV7-9; cdr3_nt: TGTGCCAGCAGCCCGGCCCGTGACCCGGGGAACACCATATACTTT; cdr3_aa: CASSPARDPGNTIYF
j_call: TRBJ1-5; d_call: TRBD1; clone_size: NA; v_call: TRBV6-1; cdr3_nt: TGTGCCAGCAGCCGAGGACAGGGGGGTTTTCAGCCCCAGCATTTT; cdr3_aa: CASSRGQGGFQPQHF
j_call: TRBJ2-3; d_call: NA; clone_size: NA; v_call: TRBV7-8; cdr3_nt: TGTGCCAGCAGCTCGATTAGCTTCGAGCAGTATTTT; cdr3_aa: CASSSISFEQYF
j_call: TRBJ2-7; d_call: NA; clone_size: many; v_call: TRBV6-1; cdr3_nt: TGTGCCAGCACACTGCGGGCGGAGAGCTCCTACGAGCAGTACTTC; cdr3_aa: CASTLRAESSYEQYF
j_call: TRBJ1-1; d_call: NA; clone_size: NA; v_call: TRBV7-3; cdr3_nt: TGTGCCAGCAGCTTAGGTATCCTGGGTGCGGGCACTGAAGCTTTCTTT; cdr3_aa: CASSLGILGAGTEAFF
j_call: TRBJ2-1; d_call: TRBD2; clone_size: many; v_call: TRBV7-9; cdr3_nt: TGTGCCAGCAGCCGACTAGCGGGAGGGAATGAGCAGTTCTTC; cdr3_aa: CASSRLAGGNEQFF
j_call: TRBJ2-5; d_call: NA; clone_size: NA; v_call: TRBV10-1; cdr3_nt: TGCGCCAGCAGTGAGGCAGGGGAAGAGACCCAGTACTTC; cdr3_aa: CASSEAGEETQYF
j_call: TRBJ2-5; d_call: TRBD2; clone_size: NA; v_call: TRBV10-3; cdr3_nt: TGTGCCATCAGTGGTAGCGGGAAAGAGACCCAGTACTTC; cdr3_aa: CAISGSGKETQYF
j_call: TRBJ2-7; d_call: TRBD2; clone_size: many; v_call: TRBV9; cdr3_nt: TGTGCCAGCAGCCTGACTAGCGGGGCTTACGAGCAGTACTTC; cdr3_aa: CASSLTSGAYEQYF
j_call: TRBJ2-1; d_call: NA; clone_size: many; v_call: TRBV12-3/TRBV12-4; cdr3_nt: TGTGCCAGCAGCCTAACTGAAGGGGGTGAGCAGTTCTTC; cdr3_aa: CASSLTEGGEQFF
j_call: TRBJ2-1; d_call: NA; clone_size: many; v_call: TRBV11-2; cdr3_nt: TGTGCCAGCAGCTTGGCGGAATACAATGAGCAGTTCTTC; cdr3_aa: CASSLAEYNEQFF
j_call: TRBJ2-5; d_call: NA; clone_size: many; v_call: TRBV7-9; cdr3_nt: TGTGCCTGCATGATCGTAGACCAAGAGACCCAGTACTTC; cdr3_aa: CACMIVDQETQYF
j_call: TRBJ1-5; d_call: NA; clone_size: few; v_call: TRBV6-1; cdr3_nt: TGTGCCAGCAGTCCCCGGGGAAGGCCGGGGCAGCCCCAGCATTTT; cdr3_aa: CASSPRGRPGQPQHF
j_call: TRBJ1-4; d_call: NA; clone_size: many; v_call: TRBV3-1; cdr3_nt: TGTGCCAGCAGCCAAGCGGTAGGGCAGAGGGAAAAACTGTTTTTT; cdr3_aa: CASSQAVGQREKLFF
j_call: TRBJ2-5; d_call: TRBD2; clone_size: many; v_call: TRBV7-6; cdr3_nt: TGTGCCAGCAGCGACCTGAGACTAGCGGGAGAAGGGGAGACCCAGTACTTC; cdr3_aa: CASSDLRLAGEGETQYF
j_call: TRBJ2-2; d_call: NA; clone_size: NA; v_call: TRBV29-1; cdr3_nt: TGCAGCGCCTGTTGGGGGGCGACCACCGGGGAGCTGTTTTTT; cdr3_aa: CSACWGATTGELFF
j_call: TRBJ2-7; d_call: TRBD2; clone_size: few; v_call: TRBV19; cdr3_nt: TGTGCCAGTAACTCCGGACTAGCGGGAGACGAGCAGTACTTC; cdr3_aa: CASNSGLAGDEQYF
j_call: TRBJ2-3; d_call: NA; clone_size: many; v_call: TRBV12-3/TRBV12-4; cdr3_nt: TGTGCCAGCAGTTTCCCCGGACTACGTAGCACAGATACGCAGTATTTT; cdr3_aa: CASSFPGLRSTDTQYF
j_call: TRBJ2-2; d_call: NA; clone_size: NA; v_call: TRBV7-3; cdr3_nt: TGTGCCAGCAGCTCCCCCGCTGATGCGGGACCCAACACCGGGGAGCTGTTTTTT; cdr3_aa: CASSSPADAGPNTGELFF
j_call: TRBJ2-3; d_call: TRBD2; clone_size: many; v_call: TRBV12-3/TRBV12-4; cdr3_nt: TGTGCCAGCACCCCGGGGGGGGGCTTAGATACGCAGTATTTT; cdr3_aa: CASTPGGGLDTQYF
j_call: TRBJ2-5; d_call: TRBD1; clone_size: many; v_call: TRBV7-8; cdr3_nt: TGTGCCAGCGGCCCCGGGACAGGGGCTCGAGAGACCCAGTACTTC; cdr3_aa: CASGPGTGARETQYF
j_call: TRBJ2-7; d_call: TRBD2; clone_size: many; v_call: TRBV29-1; cdr3_nt: TGCAGCGTTGACGGGACTAGCGGGAGGAACTACGAGCAGTACTTC; cdr3_aa: CSVDGTSGRNYEQYF
j_call: TRBJ1-5; d_call: NA; clone_size: many; v_call: TRBV6-5; cdr3_nt: TGTGCCAGCAGTTACCAGAGCCGTAGGCCCCAGCATTTT; cdr3_aa: CASSYQSRRPQHF
j_call: TRBJ1-2; d_call: NA; clone_size: NA; v_call: TRBV29-1; cdr3_nt: TGCAGCGTTGAACGGGCTGACTATGGCTACACCTTC; cdr3_aa: CSVERADYGYTF
j_call: TRBJ2-6; d_call: NA; clone_size: many; v_call: TRBV18; cdr3_nt: TGTGCCAGCTCACCAACGGGGGTTATGCGGGCCAACGTCCTGACTTTC; cdr3_aa: CASSPTGVMRANVLTF
j_call: TRBJ2-3; d_call: NA; clone_size: many; v_call: TRBV27; cdr3_nt: TGTGCCAGCAGTTTGCCGCGGGCAGGAGTTAAAGATACGCAGTATTTT; cdr3_aa: CASSLPRAGVKDTQYF
j_call: TRBJ2-2; d_call: TRBD1; clone_size: NA; v_call: TRBV7-7; cdr3_nt: TGTGCCAGCAGCTTAGAGGGGCAGGGGGCGAACACCGGGGAGCTGTTTTTT; cdr3_aa: CASSLEGQGANTGELFF
j_call: TRBJ1-4; d_call: TRBD1; clone_size: few; v_call: TRBV29-1; cdr3_nt: TGCAGCGTTGAAGACCCAGGCGGGACAGGGGGAGAAAAACTGTTTTTT; cdr3_aa: CSVEDPGGTGGEKLFF
j_call: TRBJ2-5; d_call: NA; clone_size: many; v_call: TRBV20-1; cdr3_nt: TGCAGTGCAAAGGGAGGTGGGGAGACCCAGTACTTC; cdr3_aa: CSAKGGGETQYF
j_call: TRBJ1-2; d_call: TRBD1; clone_size: many; v_call: TRBV2; cdr3_nt: TGTGCCAGCAGTGAATCCGGACAGGCACCTAACTATGGCTACACCTTC; cdr3_aa: CASSESGQAPNYGYTF
j_call: TRBJ2-3; d_call: NA; clone_size: NA; v_call: TRBV19; cdr3_nt: TGTGCCAGTAGTATGCGCCCCCAGGCAGCGGATACGCAGTATTTT; cdr3_aa: CASSMRPQAADTQYF
j_call: TRBJ1-1; d_call: NA; clone_size: many; v_call: TRBV2; cdr3_nt: TGTGCCAGCGGGCCCTTAGGGAACACTGAAGCTTTCTTT; cdr3_aa: CASGPLGNTEAFF
j_call: TRBJ1-1; d_call: NA; clone_size: NA; v_call: TRBV4-2; cdr3_nt: TGTGCCAGCAGCCAAGAGGTATCCGGGGGCACTGAAGCTTTCTTT; cdr3_aa: CASSQEVSGGTEAFF
j_call: TRBJ2-1; d_call: NA; clone_size: many; v_call: TRBV24-1; cdr3_nt: TGTGCCACCAGTGCCCCCCGCGGCGGGACCTACAATGAGCAGTTCTTC; cdr3_aa: CATSAPRGGTYNEQFF
j_call: TRBJ1-2; d_call: NA; clone_size: few; v_call: TRBV9; cdr3_nt: TGTGCCAGCAGCGTATTAGGTTTCGGAGGCTTGGATCCAGGAGAGGGCTACACCTTC; cdr3_aa: CASSVLGFGGLDPGEGYTF
j_call: TRBJ2-3; d_call: TRBD2; clone_size: many; v_call: TRBV7-9; cdr3_nt: TGTGCCAGCAGCCCCGGGACTAGCGGGAGTTACCGCACAGATACGCAGTATTTT; cdr3_aa: CASSPGTSGSYRTDTQYF
j_call: TRBJ2-3; d_call: NA; clone_size: many; v_call: TRBV20-1; cdr3_nt: TGCAGTGCTGGAGACATGCTTGGAAGCACAGATACGCAGTATTTT; cdr3_aa: CSAGDMLGSTDTQYF
j_call: TRBJ2-3; d_call: TRBD2; clone_size: many; v_call: TRBV28; cdr3_nt: TGTGCCAGCAGGGGAGCGGGGGCGGGCACAGATACGCAGTATTTT; cdr3_aa: CASRGAGAGTDTQYF
j_call: TRBJ1-4; d_call: TRBD1; clone_size: many; v_call: TRBV12-5; cdr3_nt: TGTGCTAGTGGTGCCGGGACAGGGAATGAAAAACTGTTTTTT; cdr3_aa: CASGAGTGNEKLFF
j_call: TRBJ1-5; d_call: NA; clone_size: many; v_call: TRBV18; cdr3_nt: TGTGCCAGCTCAACGCAGGAAGGCAATCAGCCCCAGCATTTT; cdr3_aa: CASSTQEGNQPQHF
j_call: TRBJ1-3; d_call: NA; clone_size: NA; v_call: TRBV13; cdr3_nt: TGTGCCAGCAGCGACGGGACATCTGGAAACACCATATATTTT; cdr3_aa: CASSDGTSGNTIYF
j_call: TRBJ2-7; d_call: TRBD1; clone_size: many; v_call: TRBV11-2; cdr3_nt: TGTGCCAGCAGCTCGTTGGGGACAGCGAGCTCCTACGAGCAGTACTTC; cdr3_aa: CASSSLGTASSYEQYF
j_call: TRBJ1-1; d_call: NA; clone_size: few; v_call: TRBV19; cdr3_nt: TGTGCCAGTCACCCCGGTAGGGGAAGCATGAACACTGAAGCTTTCTTT; cdr3_aa: CASHPGRGSMNTEAFF
j_call: TRBJ1-6; d_call: TRBD1; clone_size: many; v_call: TRBV6-2/TRBV6-3; cdr3_nt: TGTGCCAGCAGTTTTGACAGGGTTGACGATTCACCCCTCCACTTT; cdr3_aa: CASSFDRVDDSPLHF
j_call: TRBJ2-2; d_call: NA; clone_size: many; v_call: TRBV6-5; cdr3_nt: TGTGCCAGCAGTTACTCGGGGGGGCGCGACACCGGGGAGCTGTTTTTT; cdr3_aa: CASSYSGGRDTGELFF
j_call: TRBJ2-5; d_call: TRBD2; clone_size: many; v_call: TRBV28; cdr3_nt: TGTGCCAGCAGACGGGGACTAGCGATATCAGAGACCCAGTACTTC; cdr3_aa: CASRRGLAISETQYF
j_call: TRBJ2-7; d_call: NA; clone_size: NA; v_call: TRBV5-4; cdr3_nt: TGTGCCAGCAGCTCGGAGGGGGGAGTAAGCGAGCAGTACTTC; cdr3_aa: CASSSEGGVSEQYF
j_call: TRBJ2-5; d_call: TRBD2; clone_size: few; v_call: TRBV30; cdr3_nt: TGTGCCTGGAGTCTCTGGGGGGGAGAGACCCAGTACTTC; cdr3_aa: CAWSLWGGETQYF
j_call: TRBJ1-2; d_call: TRBD1; clone_size: many; v_call: TRBV30; cdr3_nt: TGTGCCTGGAGTAGGGGACAGAGAAAAGATGGCTACACCTTC; cdr3_aa: CAWSRGQRKDGYTF
j_call: TRBJ2-1; d_call: TRBD2; clone_size: NA; v_call: TRBV7-6; cdr3_nt: TGTGCCAGCAGCTTACGGGCTAGCGGGAGTTACAATGAGCAGTTCTTC; cdr3_aa: CASSLRASGSYNEQFF